The rows below give T cell receptor beta chains drawn from one sample of a study of CD8 T cells in ankylosing spondylitis. TCRdb called the 5' RACE reads again in MiXCR, with one record for every CDR3 protein. The sample yields almost 400,000 distinct CDR3 sequences, about a fifth seen once. Input material: blood, either unsorted or a sorted T cell fraction (not recorded which). These receptors originate from a male donor with ankylosing spondylitis. CDR3s include the opening cysteine and the closing phenylalanine or tryptophan. Fields, in order: CDR3 length, D gene, clone size, J gene, V gene, CDR3 DNA, CDR3 protein. The D gene is left open where the match is weak. Clone sizes are given selectively: once, few, many, or a class where the clone is expanded.

CDR3 length: 11; D gene: NA; clone size: few; J gene: TRBJ1-1; V gene: TRBV20-1; CDR3 DNA: TGCAGTGCTACAGTGAACACTGAAGCTTTCTTT; CDR3 protein: CSATVNTEAFF
CDR3 length: 17; D gene: NA; clone size: few; J gene: TRBJ2-6; V gene: TRBV27; CDR3 DNA: TGTGCCAGCAGTTTATTGATGGGAGAACCTGGGGCCAACGTCCTGACTTTC; CDR3 protein: CASSLLMGEPGANVLTF
CDR3 length: 14; D gene: NA; clone size: few; J gene: TRBJ2-7; V gene: TRBV20-1; CDR3 DNA: TGCAGTGCTGGAAAGACCGGGGGCTCCTACGAGCAGTACTTC; CDR3 protein: CSAGKTGGSYEQYF
CDR3 length: 15; D gene: NA; clone size: NA; J gene: TRBJ2-1; V gene: TRBV4-1; CDR3 DNA: TGCGCCAGCAGCCAAGAAGAGGGGGTACACAATGAGCAGTTCTTC; CDR3 protein: CASSQEEGVHNEQFF
CDR3 length: 15; D gene: NA; clone size: few; J gene: TRBJ1-5; V gene: TRBV9; CDR3 DNA: TGTGCCAGCAGCGTAGACCCATATAGCAATCAGCCCCAGCATTTT; CDR3 protein: CASSVDPYSNQPQHF
CDR3 length: 15; D gene: TRBD1; clone size: NA; J gene: TRBJ2-7; V gene: TRBV6-2/TRBV6-3; CDR3 DNA: TGTGCCAGCAGTGGACCGGGACAGGGGAAATACGAGCAGTACTTC; CDR3 protein: CASSGPGQGKYEQYF
CDR3 length: 16; D gene: NA; clone size: NA; J gene: TRBJ1-3; V gene: TRBV16; CDR3 DNA: TGTGCCAGCAGCGTACGACAGGACTCCTCTGGAAACACCATATATTTT; CDR3 protein: CASSVRQDSSGNTIYF
CDR3 length: 12; D gene: NA; clone size: many; J gene: TRBJ2-7; V gene: TRBV28; CDR3 DNA: TGTGCCAGCAGTTTACGGGCCTACGAGCAGTACTTC; CDR3 protein: CASSLRAYEQYF
CDR3 length: 13; D gene: NA; clone size: many; J gene: TRBJ1-1; V gene: TRBV29-1; CDR3 DNA: TGCAGCGTTGTGGTGCACCTGAACACTGAAGCTTTCTTT; CDR3 protein: CSVVVHLNTEAFF
CDR3 length: 13; D gene: NA; clone size: NA; J gene: TRBJ1-2; V gene: TRBV12-5; CDR3 DNA: TGTGCTAGTGGTTTGCAGCTGCCTGCCGGGCACACCTTC; CDR3 protein: CASGLQLPAGHTF
CDR3 length: 18; D gene: TRBD2; clone size: NA; J gene: TRBJ2-1; V gene: TRBV5-1; CDR3 DNA: TGCGCCAGCAGCGGAGGACTAGCGGAAGGACGCTCCTACAATGAGCAGTTCTTC; CDR3 protein: CASSGGLAEGRSYNEQFF
CDR3 length: 13; D gene: NA; clone size: few; J gene: TRBJ1-1; V gene: TRBV29-1; CDR3 DNA: TGCAGCGTTGAAACAGGGTTTGGCACTGAAGCTTTCTTT; CDR3 protein: CSVETGFGTEAFF
CDR3 length: 14; D gene: NA; clone size: NA; J gene: TRBJ1-4; V gene: TRBV12-3/TRBV12-4; CDR3 DNA: TGTGCCAGCAGTCACAGAGGAGACGCTGAAAAACTGTTTTTT; CDR3 protein: CASSHRGDAEKLFF
CDR3 length: 15; D gene: NA; clone size: NA; J gene: TRBJ2-3; V gene: TRBV4-2; CDR3 DNA: TGTGCCAGCAGCCAAGATAGCGGATACACAGATACGCAGTATTTT; CDR3 protein: CASSQDSGYTDTQYF
CDR3 length: 13; D gene: NA; clone size: NA; J gene: TRBJ2-1; V gene: TRBV9; CDR3 DNA: TGTGCCAGCAGCGTAGTAGCGTCCAATGAGCAGTTCTTC; CDR3 protein: CASSVVASNEQFF
CDR3 length: 15; D gene: NA; clone size: NA; J gene: TRBJ2-3; V gene: TRBV7-6; CDR3 DNA: TGTGCCAGCAGCTTGAGGGTTTTTGGCACAGATACGCAGTATTTT; CDR3 protein: CASSLRVFGTDTQYF
CDR3 length: 12; D gene: TRBD2; clone size: few; J gene: TRBJ2-1; V gene: TRBV12-3/TRBV12-4; CDR3 DNA: TGTGCCAGCAGTTTCTGGGGAGGGGAGCAGTTCTTC; CDR3 protein: CASSFWGGEQFF
CDR3 length: 13; D gene: NA; clone size: few; J gene: TRBJ2-7; V gene: TRBV5-1; CDR3 DNA: TGCGCCAGCAATCGGGAATCGCCGGGCCAGCAGTACTTC; CDR3 protein: CASNRESPGQQYF
CDR3 length: 15; D gene: NA; clone size: few; J gene: TRBJ2-3; V gene: TRBV5-1; CDR3 DNA: TGCGCCAGCAGCTTGGGGGTTCCTAGCACAGATACGCAGTATTTT; CDR3 protein: CASSLGVPSTDTQYF
CDR3 length: 11; D gene: NA; clone size: NA; J gene: TRBJ2-1; V gene: TRBV5-1; CDR3 DNA: TGCGCCAGCAGCTTACACAATGAGCAGTTCTTC; CDR3 protein: CASSLHNEQFF
CDR3 length: 14; D gene: NA; clone size: NA; J gene: TRBJ2-1; V gene: TRBV20-1; CDR3 DNA: TGCAGTGCTAATCCGGGTGTCTCCTACAATGAGCAGTTCTTC; CDR3 protein: CSANPGVSYNEQFF
CDR3 length: 12; D gene: NA; clone size: few; J gene: TRBJ1-5; V gene: TRBV6-6; CDR3 DNA: TGTGCCAGCAGTTACCAAAATCAGCCCCAGCATTTT; CDR3 protein: CASSYQNQPQHF
CDR3 length: 16; D gene: TRBD2; clone size: NA; J gene: TRBJ2-1; V gene: TRBV12-5; CDR3 DNA: TGTGCTAGTGGTTTGACGAGCGGGAGATTCTACAATGAGCAGTTCTTC; CDR3 protein: CASGLTSGRFYNEQFF
CDR3 length: 13; D gene: NA; clone size: NA; J gene: TRBJ2-7; V gene: TRBV20-1; CDR3 DNA: TGCAGTGCCCCCCAGGCAGGCGCCTACGAGCAGTACTTC; CDR3 protein: CSAPQAGAYEQYF
CDR3 length: 13; D gene: NA; clone size: NA; J gene: TRBJ2-7; V gene: TRBV11-2; CDR3 DNA: TGTGCCAGCAGCTTCGCAACGTTTTATGAGCAGTACTTC; CDR3 protein: CASSFATFYEQYF
CDR3 length: 14; D gene: TRBD1; clone size: NA; J gene: TRBJ2-5; V gene: TRBV20-1; CDR3 DNA: TGCAGTGCTAGAGATCCCACAGGGGCGGAGACCCAGTACTTC; CDR3 protein: CSARDPTGAETQYF
CDR3 length: 16; D gene: NA; clone size: NA; J gene: TRBJ2-7; V gene: TRBV3-1; CDR3 DNA: TGTGCCAGCAGCCAAGCCCTCTTGGCGAACTCCTACGAGCAGTACTTC; CDR3 protein: CASSQALLANSYEQYF